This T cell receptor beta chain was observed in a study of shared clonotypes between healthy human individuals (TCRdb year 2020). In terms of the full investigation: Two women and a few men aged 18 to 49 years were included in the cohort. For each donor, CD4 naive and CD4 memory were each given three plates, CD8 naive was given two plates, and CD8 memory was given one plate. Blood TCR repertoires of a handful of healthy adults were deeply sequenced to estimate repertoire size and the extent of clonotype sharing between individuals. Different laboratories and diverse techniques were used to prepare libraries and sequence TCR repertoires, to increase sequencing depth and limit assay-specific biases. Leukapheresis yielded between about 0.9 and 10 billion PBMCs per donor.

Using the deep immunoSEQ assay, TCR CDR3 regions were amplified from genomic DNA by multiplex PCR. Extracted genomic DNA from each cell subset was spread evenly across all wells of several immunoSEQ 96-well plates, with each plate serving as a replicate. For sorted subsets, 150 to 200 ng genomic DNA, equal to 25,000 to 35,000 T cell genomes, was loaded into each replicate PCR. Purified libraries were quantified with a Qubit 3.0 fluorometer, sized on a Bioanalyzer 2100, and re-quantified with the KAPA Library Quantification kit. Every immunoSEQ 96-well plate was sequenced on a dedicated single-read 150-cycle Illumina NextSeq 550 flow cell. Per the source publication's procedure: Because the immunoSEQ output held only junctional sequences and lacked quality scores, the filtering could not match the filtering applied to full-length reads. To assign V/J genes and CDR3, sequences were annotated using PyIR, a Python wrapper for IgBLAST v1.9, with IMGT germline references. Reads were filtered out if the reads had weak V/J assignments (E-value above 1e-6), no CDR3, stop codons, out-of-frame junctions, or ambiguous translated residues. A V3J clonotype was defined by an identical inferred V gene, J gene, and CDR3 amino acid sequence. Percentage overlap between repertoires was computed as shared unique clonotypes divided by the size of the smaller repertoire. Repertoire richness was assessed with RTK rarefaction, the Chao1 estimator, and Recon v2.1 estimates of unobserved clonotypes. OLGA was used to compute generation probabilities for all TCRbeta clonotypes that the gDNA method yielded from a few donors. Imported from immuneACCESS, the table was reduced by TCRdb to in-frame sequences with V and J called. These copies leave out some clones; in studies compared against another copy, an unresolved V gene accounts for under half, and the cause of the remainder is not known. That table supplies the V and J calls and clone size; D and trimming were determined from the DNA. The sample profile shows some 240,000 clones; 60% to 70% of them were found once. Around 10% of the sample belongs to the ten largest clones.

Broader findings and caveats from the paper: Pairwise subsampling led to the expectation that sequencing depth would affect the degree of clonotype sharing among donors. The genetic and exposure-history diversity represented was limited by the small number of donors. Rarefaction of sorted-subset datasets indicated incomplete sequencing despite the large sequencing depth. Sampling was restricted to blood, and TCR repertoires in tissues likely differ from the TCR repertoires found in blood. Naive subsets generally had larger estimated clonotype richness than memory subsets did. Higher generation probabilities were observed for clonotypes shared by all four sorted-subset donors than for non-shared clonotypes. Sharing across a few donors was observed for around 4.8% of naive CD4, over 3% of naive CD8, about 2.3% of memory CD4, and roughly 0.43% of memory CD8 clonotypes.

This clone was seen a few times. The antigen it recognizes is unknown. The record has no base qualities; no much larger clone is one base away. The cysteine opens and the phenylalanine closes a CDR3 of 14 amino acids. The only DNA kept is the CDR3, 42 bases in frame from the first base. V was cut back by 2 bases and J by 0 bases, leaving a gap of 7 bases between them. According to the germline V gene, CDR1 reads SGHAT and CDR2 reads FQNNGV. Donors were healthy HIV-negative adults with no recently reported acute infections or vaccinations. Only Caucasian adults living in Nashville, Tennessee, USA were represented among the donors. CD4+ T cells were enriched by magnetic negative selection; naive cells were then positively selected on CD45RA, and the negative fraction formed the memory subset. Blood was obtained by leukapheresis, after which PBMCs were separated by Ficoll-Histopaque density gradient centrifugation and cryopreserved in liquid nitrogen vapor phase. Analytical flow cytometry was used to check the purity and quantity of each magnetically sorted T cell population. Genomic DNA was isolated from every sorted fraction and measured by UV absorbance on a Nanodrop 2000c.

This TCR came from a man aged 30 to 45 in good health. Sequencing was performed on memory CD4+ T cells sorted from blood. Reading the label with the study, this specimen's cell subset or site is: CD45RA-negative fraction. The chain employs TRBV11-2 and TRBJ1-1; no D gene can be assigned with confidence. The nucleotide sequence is TGTGCCAGCAGCTTATCACGTGTGAACACTGAAGCTTTCTTT. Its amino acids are CASSLSRVNTEAFF.